This T cell receptor (beta chain) was captured by sequencing in a study of identifying expanded T cells in peripheral blood. Trimming pared 4 bases from V and 7 bases from J, leaving 11 bases between. The CDR3 runs to 13 residues. Germline values: CDR1 PRHDT, CDR2 FYEKMQ (reference sequence). Generated by immunoSEQ multiplex PCR, the TCRdb table keeps only in-frame clones and is missing some. The table has about 52,000 clones, approximately 86% seen once; the top ten hold less than 15%. The sequencing sample was made of blood. This TCR derives from a person aged 18 to 70 in good health. V usage is TRBV13 and J usage is TRBJ2-4, with D perhaps given as TRBD1 or TRBD2 (5 bases each). The CDR3 DNA is TGTGCCAGCAGCTCGACCGGGACGAACATTCAGTACTTC. Its protein product is CASSSTGTNIQYF.